These 30 T cell receptor beta chains share one sample of origin, sequenced in a study of a mutant IDH1 vaccine in newly diagnosed glioma. Data came from immunoSEQ multiplex PCR; TCRdb stores just in-frame clones and leaves some out. There are some 19,000 clones in the sample; approximately 85% occur only once, and about 5.4% lies in the top ten. Described time point: baseline, week 1 (first vaccination visit). Indicated treatment: pre-vaccination baseline after standard-of-care therapy. Here the sequenced sample was PBMCs, taken from a glioma patient treated with radiotherapy, temozolomide or both. The receptor source for this set is a man in his forties with glioma.

The gene calls are TRBV5-6 and TRBJ1-6; tentative D call: TRBD1 (5 bases). Looked up from germline, CDR1 is SGHDT and CDR2 is YYEEEE. This CDR3 spans 13 amino acids. Trimming cost V 4 bases and J 7 bases, with 9 bases left between them. The CDR3 sequence: CASSQYRNSPLHF. The CDR3 bases are TGTGCCAGCAGCCAGTACAGGAATTCACCCCTCCACTTT.

V and J are TRBV29-1 and TRBJ2-5; TRBD2 might be the D (6 bases). V was shortened by 4 bases and J by 3 bases, with 15 bases between the two germline ends. Germline assignment: CDR1 SQVTM and CDR2 ANQGSEA. The CDR3 sequence is 14 residues long. The CDR3 DNA reads TGCAGCGTTGGGGCGGGGCAGACCAAAGAGACCCAGTACTTC. Translating gives CSVGAGQTKETQYF. The full variable domain, completed using reference TRBV29-1 and TRBJ2-5, is SAVISQKPSRDICQRGTSLTIQCQVDSQVTMMFWYRQQPGQSLTLIATANQGSEATYESGFVIDKFPISRPNLTFSTLTVSNMSPEDSSIYLCSVGAGQTKETQYFGPGTRLLVL.

The V and J genes are TRBV7-2 and TRBJ2-3; 10 nucleotides align to TRBD2. The CDR3 sequence is 17 residues long. The germline V gene encodes CDR1 SGHTA and CDR2 FQGNSA. Trimming cost V 5 bases and J 7 bases; bases outside gene matches: 15. CDR3 protein: CASSTSRAGLATYTQYF. CDR3 DNA sequence: TGTGCCAGCAGCACGAGCCGAGCGGGACTAGCGACCTATACGCAGTATTTT.

The genes are TRBV29-1 and TRBJ1-5; D might be TRBD1 (5 bases). V was shortened by 4 bases and J by 4 bases, with 11 bases between the two germline ends. This CDR3 is 13 amino acids long. Germline CDR1 SQVTM, CDR2 ANQGSEA. The CDR3 bases are TGCAGCGTTGGTAGGGGCTGGAATCAGCCCCAGCATTTT. Translation gives CSVGRGWNQPQHF.

The gene calls are TRBV5-6 and TRBJ2-7; D gene unclear. V was shortened by 1 base and J by 9 bases, with 14 bases between the two germline ends. The CDR3 covers 13 residues. Germline values: CDR1 SGHDT, CDR2 YYEEEE. The CDR3 is CASSLSGKRAQYV. The CDR3 coding sequence is TGTGCCAGCAGCTTGTCGGGCAAAAGGGCGCAGTACGTC.

The rearrangement uses TRBV10-3 and TRBJ1-2; the D is unclear. CDR1 ENHRY and CDR2 SYGVKD come from the germline V gene. The ends were cut back, 8 bases at V and 6 bases at J, with 19 bases in the middle. This CDR3 contains 14 residues. CDR3 residues: CAIREGGEENGYTF. The CDR3 DNA follows: TGTGCCATCCGGGAGGGCGGGGAAGAGAATGGCTACACCTTC.

This chain links TRBV5-5 with TRBJ2-5; D perhaps matches TRBD1 (5 bases). This CDR3 spans 13 amino acids. Germline V CDR1 and CDR2: SGHKS, YYEKEE (reference sequence). The V and J ends lost 0 bases and 5 bases respectively, with 8 bases between them. CDR3 residues: CASSLAGLETQYF. The CDR3 region has the DNA TGTGCCAGCAGCTTGGCAGGGTTGGAGACCCAGTACTTC.

The chain employs TRBV11-2 and TRBJ2-6; D is ambiguous. The V end was cut by 2 bases, the J end by 2 bases, with 1 base between. CDR3 size: 13 residues. Looked up from germline, CDR1 is SGHAT and CDR2 is FQNNGV. Here the CDR3 DNA reads TGTGCCAGCAGCTTAACTGGGGCCAACGTCCTGACTTTC. Protein sequence: CASSLTGANVLTF.

The rearrangement uses TRBV9 and TRBJ1-4; D gene uncertain. Looked up from germline, CDR1 is SGDLS and CDR2 is YYNGEE. Trimming pared 0 bases from V and 3 bases from J, leaving 9 bases between. The CDR3 is made up of 15 amino acids. The CDR3 nucleotides are TGTGCCAGCAGCGTAGGGACTCTTGCTAATGAAAAACTGTTTTTT. Its translation: CASSVGTLANEKLFF.

The chain combines TRBV4-2 with TRBJ1-4; D gene unclear. Germline V gene data show CDR1 as LGHNA and CDR2 as YNFKEQ. Deletions cut 4 bases from V and 0 bases from J, with 12 bases between. The CDR3 consists of 16 residues. CDR3 nucleotides: TGTGCCAGCAGCCTGATGAGAGGGACAACTAATGAAAAACTGTTTTTT. Encoded protein: CASSLMRGTTNEKLFF.

This rearrangement joins TRBV29-1 to TRBJ1-3; D unclear. The CDR3 is 15 residues long. Deletions cut 0 bases from V and 2 bases from J, with 11 bases between. The V gene's germline CDR1 is SQVTM and CDR2 ANQGSEA. The chain's CDR3 is CSVEDVTNAGNTIYF. In DNA form, the CDR3 reads TGCAGCGTTGAAGATGTGACTAATGCTGGAAACACCATATATTTT.

This chain joins TRBV4-1 and TRBJ2-4, with D maybe TRBD2 (6 bases). This CDR3 spans 15 amino acids. Germline CDR1 reads MGHRA; CDR2 reads YSYEKL. Deletions cut 3 bases from V and 7 bases from J, with 16 bases between. The CDR3 here is CASSQPGGLGNIQYF. In DNA, the CDR3 is TGCGCCAGCAGCCAGCCAGGAGGGTTAGGGAACATTCAGTACTTC.

This chain's CDR3 is CATSSSGDNEQFF. DNA of the CDR3: TGTGCCACCAGCAGTTCAGGAGACAATGAGCAGTTCTTC. The chain recombines TRBV15 with TRBJ2-1; D ambiguous. Trimming shortened V by 3 bases and J by 5 bases, and 8 bases separated the two germline ends. There are 13 residues in the CDR3. Germline CDR1 and CDR2: LNHNV and YYDKDF (reference sequence). The full variable domain, rest sourced from reference TRBV15 and TRBJ2-1, is DAMVIQNPRYQVTQFGKPVTLSCSQTLNHNVMYWYQQKSSQAPKLLFHYYDKDFNNEADTPDNFQSRRPNTSFCFLDIRSPGLGDTAMYLCATSSSGDNEQFFGPGTRLTVL.

The rearrangement uses TRBV4-1 and TRBJ2-5; D call uncertain. The V gene lost 1 base and the J gene lost 7 bases, with 13 bases spanning the gap. Germline assignment: CDR1 MGHRA and CDR2 YSYEKL. This CDR3 is 14 amino acids long. CDR3 residues: CASSQASGEGTQYF. In DNA, the CDR3 is TGCGCCAGCAGCCAAGCCTCTGGGGAAGGGACCCAGTACTTC.

The gene calls are TRBV5-6 and TRBJ2-6; 8 bases are shared with TRBD1. J gave up 1 base and V 0 bases, and 3 bases lay outside the gene matches. The CDR3 loop spans 17 amino acids. The germline V gene has CDR1 SGHDT and CDR2 YYEEEE. CDR3 residues: CASSLGQGASGANVLTF. CDR3 DNA: TGTGCCAGCAGCTTGGGGCAGGGGGCTTCTGGGGCCAACGTCCTGACTTTC.

The chain recombines TRBV29-1 with TRBJ1-2; D uncertain. V was cut by 4 bases and J by 6 bases, with 12 bases left in between. The CDR3 sequence is 12 residues long. Germline CDR1 reads SQVTM; CDR2 reads ANQGSEA. CDR3 sequence reads: CSVGSGFNGYTF. The CDR3 nucleotides are TGCAGCGTTGGGTCCGGGTTCAATGGCTACACCTTC. Filled out from reference TRBV29-1 and TRBJ1-2, the complete variable domain reads SAVISQKPSRDICQRGTSLTIQCQVDSQVTMMFWYRQQPGQSLTLIATANQGSEATYESGFVIDKFPISRPNLTFSTLTVSNMSPEDSSIYLCSVGSGFNGYTFGSGTRLTVV.

In its sample, this clone was seen once. V usage is TRBV10-3 and J usage is TRBJ2-1; TRBD1 aligns across 8 bases. Germline values: CDR1 ENHRY, CDR2 SYGVKD. With V trimmed by 2 bases and J by 5 bases, 5 bases remained unmatched. This CDR3 spans 15 amino acids. DNA for the CDR3: TGTGCCATCAGTGAGCCAGGGGGCTCGAACAATGAGCAGTTCTTC. Its protein is CAISEPGGSNNEQFF.

The chain employs TRBV4-1 and TRBJ1-6; unclear D gene. The CDR3 has 15 amino acids. Trimming cost V 1 base and J 5 bases, with 9 bases left between them. Per the germline V gene, CDR1 is MGHRA and CDR2 is YSYEKL. CDR3 coding DNA: TGCGCCAGCAGCCAAGTGCGGGAGAATAATTCACCCCTCCACTTT. Encoded protein: CASSQVRENNSPLHF.

This clone has a single count. This chain links TRBV5-4 with TRBJ2-7, with D perhaps matching TRBD1 (6 bases). The germline gives CDR1 SGHNT, CDR2 YYREEE (reference sequence). Trimming took 5 bases from V and 1 from J, leaving 10 bases between them. The CDR3 runs to 13 residues. CDR3 in amino acids: CASSRGTSYEQYV. CDR3 bases: TGTGCCAGCAGTCGAGGGACATCCTACGAGCAGTACGTC.

This clone appeared a few times. The CDR3 DNA reads TGTGCCAGCTCGAGCATCTGGGACACCTACGAGCAGTACGTC. Amino acid sequence: CASSSIWDTYEQYV. V usage is TRBV6-1 and J usage is TRBJ2-7; a weak D match, TRBD1 (6 bases). Per germline, CDR1 MNHNS and CDR2 SASEGT. V lost 8 bases and J 2 bases, leaving 16 bases between the germline ends. This CDR3 contains 14 residues.

The chain links TRBV2 to TRBJ2-4; no clear D. CDR3 length equals 11 residues. V lost 3 bases and J 8 bases, leaving 5 bases between the germline ends. CDR1 and CDR2 (germline): SNHLY, FYNNEI. The DNA for the CDR3 is TGTGCCAGCAGTGACCGGGACATTCAGTACTTC. Encoded protein: CASSDRDIQYF.

The J gene is TRBJ2-1, the V gene TRBV5-6; 9 positions match TRBD2. Losses at the gene ends were 4 bases for V and 3 bases for J; bases not matched to a gene: 8. The CDR3 has 16 amino acids. Germline V lookup: CDR1 SGHDT, CDR2 YYEEEE. CDR3 in amino acids: CASSEHLAGLYNEQFF. The CDR3 bases are TGTGCCAGCAGCGAACACCTAGCGGGACTCTACAATGAGCAGTTCTTC.

The CDR3 nucleotides are TGTGCCAGCAGCTTTGCCTATTCACGGGAGGGAGGCTACGAGCAGTACTTC. This codes for CASSFAYSREGGYEQYF. The chain has TRBV7-8 and TRBJ2-7; 8 bases match TRBD2. The germline gives CDR1 SGHVS, CDR2 FQNEAQ. The junction had 13 bases not matched to a gene; V was cut back by 3 bases and J by 3 bases. This CDR3 spans 17 amino acids.

The gene calls are TRBV4-2 and TRBJ1-4; 9 bases map to TRBD1. The junction had 4 bases not matched to a gene; V was cut back by 0 bases and J by 8 bases. The CDR3 has 15 residues. Germline CDR1 and CDR2: LGHNA and YNFKEQ. CDR3 protein: CASSQEGQGNEKLFF. The CDR3 bases are TGTGCCAGCAGCCAAGAAGGACAGGGGAACGAAAAACTGTTTTTT.

This clone was seen a few times. The V gene is TRBV5-4, the J gene TRBJ2-7, with 7 bases aligning to TRBD1. Germline values: CDR1 SGHNT, CDR2 YYREEE (reference sequence). The CDR3 is 14 amino acids. V lost 2 bases and J lost 6; bases outside the gene matches: 8. The CDR3 sequence: CASSLWGQLGEQYF. For the CDR3, the DNA is TGTGCCAGCAGCTTATGGGGACAGCTGGGCGAGCAGTACTTC.

The chain uses TRBV6-6 and TRBJ2-3, with D perhaps matching TRBD2 (6 bases). Germline loops: CDR1 MNHNY, CDR2 SVGAGI (reference sequence). The CDR3 length is 12 residues. V was shortened by 6 bases and J by 4 bases, with 8 bases between the two germline ends. The CDR3: CASRSGADTQYF. The CDR3 bases are TGTGCCAGCAGATCGGGGGCAGATACGCAGTATTTT.

The chain recombines TRBV10-3 with TRBJ1-3, with TRBD1 matching 8 bases. In germline, CDR1 is ENHRY, CDR2 SYGVKD. The CDR3 extends over 16 amino acids. The V gene end was trimmed by 5 bases and the J gene end by 0 bases; junction bases not matched to a gene: 6. This CDR3 is CAISPGQGISGNTIYF. The CDR3 bases are TGTGCCATCAGTCCCGGACAGGGAATCTCTGGAAACACCATATATTTT.

This clone appeared a few times. The chain links TRBV30 to TRBJ1-2; unclear D gene. V was shortened by 0 bases and J by 4 bases, with 21 bases between the two germline ends. The germline V gene has CDR1 GTSNPN and CDR2 SVGIG (reference sequence). The CDR3 has 17 residues. The CDR3 loop is CAWSVLMEASVTYGYTF. CDR3 nucleotide sequence: TGTGCCTGGAGTGTACTAATGGAGGCCTCGGTAACCTATGGCTACACCTTC.

In this sample, this clone turned up once. The CDR3 nucleotides read TGTGCCAGCAGTAGCCCGGGGGGCGGGTACAATGAGCAGTTCTTC. Translating gives CASSSPGGGYNEQFF. J is TRBJ2-1 and V is TRBV28, with a weak D call TRBD2 (7 bases). Germline loops: CDR1 MDHEN, CDR2 SYDVKM. The CDR3 has 15 amino acids. With 5 bases removed from V and 4 bases from J, the gap between germline ends came to 15 bases.

The chain recombines TRBV4-2 with TRBJ2-5; D call uncertain. CDR1 is LGHNA, CDR2 YNFKEQ, per germline. The CDR3 covers 13 residues. V was trimmed by 5 bases and J by 6 bases, leaving 13 bases between them. The CDR3 nucleotides read TGTGCCAGCAGCTCAAGGGAACCGCAGACCCAGTACTTC. Amino acid sequence: CASSSREPQTQYF.